Listed here is a single TCR beta chain. Data came from immunoSEQ multiplex PCR; TCRdb stores just in-frame clones and leaves some out. The sample holds a few hundred thousand clones; roughly nine tenths are singletons and the top ten take about 0.86%. These data originate in a study of blood T cell repertoires in COVID-19. The CDR3 has 14 amino acids. Trimming pared 0 bases from V and 4 bases from J, leaving 9 bases between. Germline CDR1 reads LGHDT; CDR2 reads YNNKEL (reference sequence). The J gene is TRBJ1-2, the V gene TRBV3-1 (or the pseudogene TRBV3-2); D unresolved. The sequenced sample consisted of PBMCs or T cells enriched from blood (not recorded which). This receptor was obtained from a woman aged 40 to 50 who had been exposed to COVID-19. Here the CDR3 reads CASSQDLGLYGYTF. For the CDR3, the DNA is TGTGCCAGCAGCCAAGATCTTGGCCTCTATGGCTACACCTTC.